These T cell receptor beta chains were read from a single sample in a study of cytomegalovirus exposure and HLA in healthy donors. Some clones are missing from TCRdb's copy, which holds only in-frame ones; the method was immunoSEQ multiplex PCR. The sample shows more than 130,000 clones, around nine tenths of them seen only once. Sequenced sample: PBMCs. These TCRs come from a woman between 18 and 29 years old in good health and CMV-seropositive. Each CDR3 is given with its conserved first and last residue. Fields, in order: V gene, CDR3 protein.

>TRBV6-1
CASSVERGVRAPLHF
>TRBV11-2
CASTPLGQGESEQYF
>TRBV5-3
CARSLLDRGEDTQYF
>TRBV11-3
CASSLSPVDTIYF
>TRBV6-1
CASTGTSGRAYEQYF
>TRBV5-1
CASSTGQGRNQPQHF
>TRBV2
CASRTDSGNTIYF
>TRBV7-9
CASSLVRGGGTYEQYF
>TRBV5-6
CASSFQSNQPQHF
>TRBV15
CATSRDLRSGGEAFF
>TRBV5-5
CASSLGPISGDKLF
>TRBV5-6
CASSPPIGRGNTIYF
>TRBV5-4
CASSSSGGRDYGYTF
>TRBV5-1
CASSLTSGGKYNEQFF
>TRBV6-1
CASSEQFSYEQYF
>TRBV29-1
CSVTPQGADTEAFF
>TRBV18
CASSPPLGQGPGSSYNEQFF
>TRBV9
CASSRTALSYEQYF
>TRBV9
CASSVVPETEAFF
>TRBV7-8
CASSLSSPGQGRNEQFF
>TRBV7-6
CASGQGMNTEAFF
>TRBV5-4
CASSFGWTSGGREDYEQYF
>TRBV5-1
CASSIPGLANEQYF
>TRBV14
CASSHWGGQSYNEQFF
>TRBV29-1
CSVEGAGGYEQYF